This TCR beta chain was captured in a study of T-cell memory formation after mild COVID-19. At the level of the study: TCR clusters showed largely donor specificity. General study findings and limits: Specificity for SARS-CoV-2 was not confirmed among the second-wave clones peaking on day 37. Day 15 to 85 contracting clones showed balanced CD4/CD8; day 15 to 37 expanders favored CD4+. CD4+ contracting clones were mainly CM and EM; CD8+ ones, EMRA.

Note on this clonotype: What it recognizes is unknown.

The ends were cut back, 5 bases at V and 0 bases at J, with 11 bases in the middle. The CDR3 has 14 amino acids. CDR1 and CDR2 (germline): DFQATT, SNEGSKA (reference sequence). In TCRdb, the 5' RACE reads were re-called with MiXCR into one record per CDR3 protein. The sample holds around 500,000 distinct CDR3 sequences, about 20% seen once. Specimen: PBMCs or a T cell subset sorted from them (not recorded which). This chain joins TRBV20-1 and TRBJ2-1; the D gene is possibly TRBD2 (6 bases). The source of this sequence is an adult woman who had mild COVID-19 (a few samples of this study predate the infection). Cell type and time point are not known. The CDR3, as DNA: TGCAGTGCTGCCCCGGGACTCTCCTACAATGAGCAGTTCTTC. Translating gives CSAAPGLSYNEQFF.